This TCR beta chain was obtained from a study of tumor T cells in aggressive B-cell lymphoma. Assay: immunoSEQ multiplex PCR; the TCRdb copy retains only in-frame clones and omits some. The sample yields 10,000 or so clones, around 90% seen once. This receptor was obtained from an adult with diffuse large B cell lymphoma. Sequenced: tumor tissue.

As DNA, the CDR3 is TGTGCCAGCAGCCCGCGGGACACCGGGGAGCTGTTTTTT. This gives the protein CASSPRDTGELFF. The chain carries TRBV5-4 and TRBJ2-2; possibly TRBD2 for D (5 bases). V lost 4 bases to trimming and J lost 3 bases, with 7 bases between them. Germline V gives CDR1 SGHNT, CDR2 YYREEE (reference sequence). The CDR3 runs to 13 residues.